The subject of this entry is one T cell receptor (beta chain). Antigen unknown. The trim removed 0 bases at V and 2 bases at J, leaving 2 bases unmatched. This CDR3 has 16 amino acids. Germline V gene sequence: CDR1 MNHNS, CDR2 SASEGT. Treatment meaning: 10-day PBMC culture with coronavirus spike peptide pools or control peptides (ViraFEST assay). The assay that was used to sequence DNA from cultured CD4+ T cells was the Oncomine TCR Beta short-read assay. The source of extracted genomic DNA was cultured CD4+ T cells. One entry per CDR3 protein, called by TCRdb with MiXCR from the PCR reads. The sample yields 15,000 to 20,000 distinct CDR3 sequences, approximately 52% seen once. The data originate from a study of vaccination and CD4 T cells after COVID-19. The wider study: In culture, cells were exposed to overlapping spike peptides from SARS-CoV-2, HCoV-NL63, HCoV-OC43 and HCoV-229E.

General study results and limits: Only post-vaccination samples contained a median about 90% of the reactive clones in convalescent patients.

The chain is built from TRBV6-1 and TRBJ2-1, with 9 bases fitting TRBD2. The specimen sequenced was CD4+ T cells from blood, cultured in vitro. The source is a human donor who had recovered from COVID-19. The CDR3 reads CASSEASGGAYNEQFF. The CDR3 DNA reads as TGTGCCAGCAGTGAAGCTAGCGGGGGCGCCTACAATGAGCAGTTCTTC.